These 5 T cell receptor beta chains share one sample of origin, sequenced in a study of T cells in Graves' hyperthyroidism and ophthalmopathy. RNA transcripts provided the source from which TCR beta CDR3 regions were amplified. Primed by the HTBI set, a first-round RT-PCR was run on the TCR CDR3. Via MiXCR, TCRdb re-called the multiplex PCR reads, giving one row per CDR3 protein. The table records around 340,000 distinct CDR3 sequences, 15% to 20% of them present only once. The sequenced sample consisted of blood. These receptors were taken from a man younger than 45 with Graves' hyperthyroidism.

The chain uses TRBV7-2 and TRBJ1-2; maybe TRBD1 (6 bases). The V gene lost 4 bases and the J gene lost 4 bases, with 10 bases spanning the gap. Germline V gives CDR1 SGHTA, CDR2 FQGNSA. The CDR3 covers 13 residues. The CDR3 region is CASSSGGGYGYTF. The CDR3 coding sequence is TGTGCCAGCAGCTCAGGAGGGGGCTATGGCTACACCTTC.

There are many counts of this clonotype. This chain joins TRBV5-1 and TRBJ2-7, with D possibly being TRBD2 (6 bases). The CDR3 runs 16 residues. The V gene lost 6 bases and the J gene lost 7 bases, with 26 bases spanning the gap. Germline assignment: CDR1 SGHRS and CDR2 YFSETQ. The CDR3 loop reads CASTVGWDSDYDEQYF. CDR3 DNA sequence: TGCGCCAGCACCGTTGGGTGGGACTCTGACTACGATGAGCAGTACTTC. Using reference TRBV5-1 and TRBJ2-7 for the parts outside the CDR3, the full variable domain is KAGVTQTPRYLIKTRGQQVTLSCSPISGHRSVSWYQQTPGQGLQFLFEYFSETQRNKGNFPGRFSGRQFSNSRSEMNVSTLELGDSALYLCASTVGWDSDYDEQYFGPGTRLTVT.

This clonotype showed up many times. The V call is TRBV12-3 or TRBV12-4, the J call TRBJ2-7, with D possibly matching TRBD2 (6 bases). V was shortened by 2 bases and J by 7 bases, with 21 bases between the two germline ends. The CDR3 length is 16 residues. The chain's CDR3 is CASSLTSRDPMREQYF. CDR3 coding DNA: TGTGCCAGCAGTTTAACTAGCAGAGACCCCATGCGGGAGCAGTACTTC.

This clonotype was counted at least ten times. CDR3 nucleotide sequence: TGTGCCAGCAGTGACGGGAGCTCCCCCCTCGAGCAGTACTTC. Its protein is CASSDGSSPLEQYF. This chain uses TRBV2 with TRBJ2-7, with D possibly being TRBD2 (6 bases). V lost 3 bases, J lost 6 bases, and 15 bases lay in between. CDR1 is SNHLY, CDR2 FYNNEI, per germline. This CDR3 is built from 14 residues.

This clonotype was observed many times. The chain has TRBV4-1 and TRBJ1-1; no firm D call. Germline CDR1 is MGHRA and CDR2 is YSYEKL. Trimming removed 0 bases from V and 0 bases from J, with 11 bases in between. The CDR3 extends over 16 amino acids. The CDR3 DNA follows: TGCGCCAGCAGCCAAGAAAAGATTATTGTGAACACTGAAGCTTTCTTT. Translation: CASSQEKIIVNTEAFF.